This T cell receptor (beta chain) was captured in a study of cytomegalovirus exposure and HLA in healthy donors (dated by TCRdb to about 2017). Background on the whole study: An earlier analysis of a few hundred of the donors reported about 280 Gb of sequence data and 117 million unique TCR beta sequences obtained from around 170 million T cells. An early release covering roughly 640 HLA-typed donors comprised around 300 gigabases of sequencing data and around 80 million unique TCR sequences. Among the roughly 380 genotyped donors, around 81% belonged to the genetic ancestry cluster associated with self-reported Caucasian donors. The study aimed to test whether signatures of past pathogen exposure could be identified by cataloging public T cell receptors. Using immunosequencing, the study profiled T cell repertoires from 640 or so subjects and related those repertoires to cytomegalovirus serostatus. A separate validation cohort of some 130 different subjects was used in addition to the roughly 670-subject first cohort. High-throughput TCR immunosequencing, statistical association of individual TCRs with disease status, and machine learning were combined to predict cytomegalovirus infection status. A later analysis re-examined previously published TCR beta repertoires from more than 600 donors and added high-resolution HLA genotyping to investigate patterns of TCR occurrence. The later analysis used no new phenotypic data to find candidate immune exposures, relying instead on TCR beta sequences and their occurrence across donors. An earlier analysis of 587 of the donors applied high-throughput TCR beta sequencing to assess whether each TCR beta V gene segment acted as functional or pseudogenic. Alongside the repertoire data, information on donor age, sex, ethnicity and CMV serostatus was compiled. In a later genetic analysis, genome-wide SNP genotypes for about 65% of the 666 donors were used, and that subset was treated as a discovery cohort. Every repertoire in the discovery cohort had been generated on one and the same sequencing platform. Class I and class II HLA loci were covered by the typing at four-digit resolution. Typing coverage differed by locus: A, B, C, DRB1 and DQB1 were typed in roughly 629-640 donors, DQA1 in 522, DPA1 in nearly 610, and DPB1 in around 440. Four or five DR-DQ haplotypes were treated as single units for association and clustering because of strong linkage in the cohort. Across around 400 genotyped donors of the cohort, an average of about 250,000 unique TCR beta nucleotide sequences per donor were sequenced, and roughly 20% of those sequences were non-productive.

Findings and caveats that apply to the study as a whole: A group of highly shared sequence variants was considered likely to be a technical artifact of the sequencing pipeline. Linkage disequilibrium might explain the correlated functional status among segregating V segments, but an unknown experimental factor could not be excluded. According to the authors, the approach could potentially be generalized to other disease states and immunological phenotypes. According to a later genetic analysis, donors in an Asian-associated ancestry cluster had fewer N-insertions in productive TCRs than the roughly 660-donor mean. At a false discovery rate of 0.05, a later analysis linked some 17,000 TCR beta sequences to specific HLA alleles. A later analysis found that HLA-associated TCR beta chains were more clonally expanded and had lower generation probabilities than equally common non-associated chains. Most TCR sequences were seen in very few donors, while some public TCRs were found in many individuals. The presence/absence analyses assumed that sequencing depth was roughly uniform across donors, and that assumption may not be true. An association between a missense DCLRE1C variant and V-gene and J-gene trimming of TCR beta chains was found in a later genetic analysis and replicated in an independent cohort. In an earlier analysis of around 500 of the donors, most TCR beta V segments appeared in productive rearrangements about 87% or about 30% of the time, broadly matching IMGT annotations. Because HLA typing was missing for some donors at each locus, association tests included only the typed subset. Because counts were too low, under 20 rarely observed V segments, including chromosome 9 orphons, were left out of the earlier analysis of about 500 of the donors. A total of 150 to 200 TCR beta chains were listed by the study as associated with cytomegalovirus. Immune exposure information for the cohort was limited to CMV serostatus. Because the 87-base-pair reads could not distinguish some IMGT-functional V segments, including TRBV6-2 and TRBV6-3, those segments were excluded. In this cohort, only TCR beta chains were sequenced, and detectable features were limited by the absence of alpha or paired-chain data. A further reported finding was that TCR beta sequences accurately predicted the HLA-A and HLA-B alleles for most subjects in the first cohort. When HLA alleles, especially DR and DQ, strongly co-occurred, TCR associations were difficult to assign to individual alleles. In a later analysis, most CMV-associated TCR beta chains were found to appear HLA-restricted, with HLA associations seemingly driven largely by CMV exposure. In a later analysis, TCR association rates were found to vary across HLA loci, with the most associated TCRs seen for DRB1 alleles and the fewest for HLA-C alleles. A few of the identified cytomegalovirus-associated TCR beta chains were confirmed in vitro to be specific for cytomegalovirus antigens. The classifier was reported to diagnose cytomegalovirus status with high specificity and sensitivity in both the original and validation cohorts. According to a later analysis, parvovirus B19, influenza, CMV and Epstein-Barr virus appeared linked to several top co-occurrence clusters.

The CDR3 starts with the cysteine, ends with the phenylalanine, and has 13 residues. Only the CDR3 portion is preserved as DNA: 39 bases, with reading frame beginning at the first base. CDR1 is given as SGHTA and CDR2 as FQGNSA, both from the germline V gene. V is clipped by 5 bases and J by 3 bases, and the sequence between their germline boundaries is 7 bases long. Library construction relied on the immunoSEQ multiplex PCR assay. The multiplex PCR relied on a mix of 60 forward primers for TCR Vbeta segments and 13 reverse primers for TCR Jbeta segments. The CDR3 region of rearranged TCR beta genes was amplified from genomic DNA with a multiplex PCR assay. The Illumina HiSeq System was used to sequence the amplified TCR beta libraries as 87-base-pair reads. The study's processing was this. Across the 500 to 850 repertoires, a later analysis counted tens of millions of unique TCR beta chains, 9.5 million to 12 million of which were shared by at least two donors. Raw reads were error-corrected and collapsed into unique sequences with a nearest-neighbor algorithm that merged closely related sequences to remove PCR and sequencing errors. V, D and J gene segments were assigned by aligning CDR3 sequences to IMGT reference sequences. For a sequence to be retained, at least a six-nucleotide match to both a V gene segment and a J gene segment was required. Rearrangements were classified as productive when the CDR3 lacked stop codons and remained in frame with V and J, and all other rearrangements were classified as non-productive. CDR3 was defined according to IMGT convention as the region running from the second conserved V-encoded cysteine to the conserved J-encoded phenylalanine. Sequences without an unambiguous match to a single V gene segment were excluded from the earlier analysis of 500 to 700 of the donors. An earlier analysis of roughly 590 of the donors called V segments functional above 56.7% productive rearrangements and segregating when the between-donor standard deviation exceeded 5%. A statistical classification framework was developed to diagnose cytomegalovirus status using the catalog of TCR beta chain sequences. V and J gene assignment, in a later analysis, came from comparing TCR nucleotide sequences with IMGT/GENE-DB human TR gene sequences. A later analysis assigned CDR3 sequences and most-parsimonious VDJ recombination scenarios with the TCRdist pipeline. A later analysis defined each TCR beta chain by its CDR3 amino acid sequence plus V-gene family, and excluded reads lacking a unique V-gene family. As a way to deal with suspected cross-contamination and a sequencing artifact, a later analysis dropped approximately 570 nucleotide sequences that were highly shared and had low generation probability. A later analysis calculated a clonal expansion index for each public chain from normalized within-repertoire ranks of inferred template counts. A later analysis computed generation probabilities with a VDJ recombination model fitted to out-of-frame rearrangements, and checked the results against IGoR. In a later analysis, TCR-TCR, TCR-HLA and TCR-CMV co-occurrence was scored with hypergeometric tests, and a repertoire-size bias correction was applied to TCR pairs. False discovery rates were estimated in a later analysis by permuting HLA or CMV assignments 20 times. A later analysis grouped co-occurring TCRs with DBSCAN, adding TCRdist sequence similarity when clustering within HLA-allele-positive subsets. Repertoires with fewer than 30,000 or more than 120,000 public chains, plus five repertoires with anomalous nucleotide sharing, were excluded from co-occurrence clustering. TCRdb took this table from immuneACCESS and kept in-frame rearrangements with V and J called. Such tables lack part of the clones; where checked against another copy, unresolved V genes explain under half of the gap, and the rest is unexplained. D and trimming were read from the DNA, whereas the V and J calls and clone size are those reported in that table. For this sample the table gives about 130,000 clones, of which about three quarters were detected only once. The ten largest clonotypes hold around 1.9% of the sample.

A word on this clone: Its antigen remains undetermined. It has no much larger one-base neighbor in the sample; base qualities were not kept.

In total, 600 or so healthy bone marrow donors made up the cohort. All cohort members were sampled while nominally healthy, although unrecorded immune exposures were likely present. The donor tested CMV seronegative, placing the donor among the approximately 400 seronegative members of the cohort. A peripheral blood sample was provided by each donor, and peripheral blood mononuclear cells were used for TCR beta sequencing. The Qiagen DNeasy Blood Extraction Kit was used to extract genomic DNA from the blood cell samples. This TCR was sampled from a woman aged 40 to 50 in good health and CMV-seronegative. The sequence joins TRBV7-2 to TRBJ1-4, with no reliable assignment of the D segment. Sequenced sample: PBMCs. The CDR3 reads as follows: CASSGGPNEKLFF. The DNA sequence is TGTGCCAGCAGCGGCGGGCCTAATGAAAAACTGTTTTTT. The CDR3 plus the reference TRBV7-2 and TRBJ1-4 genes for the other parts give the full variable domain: GAGVSQSPSNKVTEKGKDVELRCDPISGHTALYWYRQSLGQGLEFLIYFQGNSAPDKSGLPSDRFSAERTGGSVSTLTIQRTQQEDSAVYLCASSGGPNEKLFFGSGTQLSVL.